This TCR beta chain emerged from a study of blood T cell repertoires in COVID-19. Trimming removed 6 bases at V and 3 bases at J, with 30 bases between. CDR1 and CDR2 from the germline V gene are MNHNY and SVGAGI (reference sequence). The CDR3 contains 20 residues. Individuals drawn from around 25 US areas were roughly 18 to 100 years old. Using immunoSEQ multiplex PCR, the repertoire was profiled, and TCRdb retains in-frame clones only, with some absent. This sample has 60,000 to 70,000 clones, with 88% found just once. This clone was seen only a few times. This chain connects TRBV6-6 to TRBJ1-5; D is possibly TRBD1 (6 bases). The sample was PBMCs or T cells enriched from blood (not recorded which). The receptor's source is a woman between 35 and 50 years old who had recovered from COVID-19. CDR3 in amino acids: CASSSSVDRFSPSFNQPQHF. CDR3 bases: TGTGCCAGCAGCAGCTCGGTTGACAGGTTCTCCCCAAGTTTCAATCAGCCCCAGCATTTT.